Following are 28 T cell receptor beta chains from one sample sequenced in a study of CD8 T cells in ankylosing spondylitis. Broader study findings: Eight highly homologous variants formed a TCR beta motif that appeared characteristic of ankylosing spondylitis blood.

MiXCR was run by TCRdb on the 5' RACE reads, yielding one entry per CDR3 protein. This sample has 670,000 or so distinct CDR3 sequences, with 15% to 20% found just once. These receptors lack a known antigen. What was sequenced was blood, either unsorted or a sorted T cell fraction (not recorded which). Source of these receptors: a male donor with ankylosing spondylitis.

This chain connects TRBV4-1 to TRBJ2-5; 10 nucleotides align to TRBD1. From germline, CDR1 is MGHRA and CDR2 YSYEKL. CDR3 length: 16 amino acids. After removal of 5 bases from V and 5 bases from J, the junction contained 11 bases not matched to a gene. The CDR3, as DNA: TGCGCCAGCAGCAGACACGACAGGGGGCCGGGGGAGACCCAGTACTTC. This encodes CASSRHDRGPGETQYF.

This clonotype has more than one count but fewer than ten. The gene calls are TRBV2 and TRBJ2-3; D gene uncertain. Germline V gene sequence: CDR1 SNHLY, CDR2 FYNNEI. This CDR3 contains 15 residues. Between the trimmed V and J ends, which lost 5 bases and 2 bases, there was a span of 14 bases. CDR3 DNA sequence: TGTGCCAGCAGTACCGGTATGCTCAACACAGATACGCAGTATTTT. Amino acid sequence: CASSTGMLNTDTQYF. Based on the CDR3 plus reference TRBV2 and TRBJ2-3, the full variable domain is EPEVTQTPSHQVTQMGQEVILRCVPISNHLYFYWYRQILGQKVEFLVSFYNNEISEKSEIFDDQFSVERPDGSNFTLKIRSTKLEDSAMYFCASSTGMLNTDTQYFGPGTRLTVL.

This clonotype was counted only a few times. This chain joins TRBV19 and TRBJ2-7; 9 positions match TRBD1. CDR3 length equals 13 residues. J was trimmed by 2 bases and V by 9 bases; bases with no gene match: 5. The germline V gene encodes CDR1 LNHDA and CDR2 SQIVND (reference sequence). The CDR3 loop reads CASKGQGTYEQYF. The CDR3 DNA follows: TGTGCCAGCAAGGGACAGGGAACCTACGAGCAGTACTTC. Supplemented by reference TRBV19 and TRBJ2-7, the full variable domain reads DGGITQSPKYLFRKEGQNVTLSCEQNLNHDAMYWYRQDPGQGLRLIYYSQIVNDFQKGDIAEGYSVSREKKESFPLTVTSAQKNPTAFYLCASKGQGTYEQYFGPGTRLTVT.

This chain uses TRBV30 with TRBJ2-1; D tentatively fits TRBD1 or TRBD2 (6 bases each). CDR1 is GTSNPN and CDR2 is SVGIG in the germline V gene (reference sequence). The CDR3 extends over 14 amino acids. Trimming removed 7 bases from V and 5 bases from J, with 18 bases in between. CDR3 sequence reads: CASTEVGGHNEQFF. The CDR3 DNA reads TGTGCCTCTACCGAGGTAGGGGGGCACAATGAGCAGTTCTTC.

V gene TRBV9 combines with J gene TRBJ2-3; D is ambiguous. Between the trimmed V and J ends, which lost 1 base and 3 bases, there was a span of 12 bases. Germline assignment: CDR1 SGDLS and CDR2 YYNGEE. This CDR3 contains 15 residues. CDR3 in amino acids: CASSVSSRGTDTQYF. In nucleotides, the CDR3 is TGTGCCAGCAGCGTAAGTAGCAGAGGAACAGATACGCAGTATTTT.

This clonotype was counted only a few times. Its ends do not fully match the called genes, so a read error is possible. The chain couples TRBV5-1 to TRBJ2-3; TRBD2 matches 7 bases. CDR1 is SGHRS and CDR2 is YFSETQ in the germline V gene. The CDR3 sequence is 13 residues long. The CDR3 region is CASSLGGGDAQYF. CDR3 coding DNA: TGCGCCAGCAGCCTCGGCGGGGGAGATGCGCAGTATTTT. The variable domain in full, completed from reference TRBV5-1 and TRBJ2-3, reads KAGVTQTPRYLIKTRGQQVTLSCSPISGHRSVSWYQQTPGQGLQFLFEYFSETQRNKGNFPGRFSGRQFSNSRSEMNVSTLELGDSALYLCASSLGGGDAQYFGPGTRLTVL.

This clonotype was recorded many times. The DNA for the CDR3 is TGCAGTGCAACCGCCGGGACTAGTGGGTACGAGCAGTACTTC. It is translated as CSATAGTSGYEQYF. The gene calls are TRBV20-1 and TRBJ2-7, with TRBD2 identical over 8 bases. Germline CDR1 is DFQATT and CDR2 is SNEGSKA (reference sequence). CDR3 length: 14 amino acids. J lost 4 bases, V lost 6 bases, and 11 bases had no gene match.

The genes are TRBV5-8 and TRBJ1-4, with no clear D. Trimming removed 2 bases at V and 8 bases at J, with 13 bases between. The CDR3 sequence is 14 residues long. The V gene's germline CDR1 is SGHTS and CDR2 YDEGEE. The CDR3 DNA reads as TGTGCCAGCAGCTTAGTCGGGTGGCAAGAAAAACTGTTTTTT. Amino acid sequence: CASSLVGWQEKLFF.

This clonotype was observed a handful of times. This chain joins TRBV5-1 and TRBJ2-5; possible D gene TRBD1, 5 bases. Germline CDR1 reads SGHRS; CDR2 reads YFSETQ. The CDR3 runs 15 residues. V dropped 4 bases and J dropped 1 base, with 14 bases sitting between them. The CDR3 here is CASSRPLDSQETQYF. The CDR3 region has the DNA TGCGCCAGCAGCCGCCCCCTCGACAGCCAAGAGACCCAGTACTTC.

This clonotype was counted a few times. V gene TRBV20-1 combines with J gene TRBJ2-1; tentatively, D is TRBD2 (6 bases). V was shortened by 5 bases and J by 10 bases, with 18 bases between the two germline ends. The germline V gene has CDR1 DFQATT and CDR2 SNEGSKA (reference sequence). The CDR3 is 13 residues long. This CDR3 is CSAGGVGGREQFF. The CDR3 DNA reads as TGCAGTGCTGGAGGGGTGGGAGGAAGGGAGCAGTTCTTC.

This clonotype turned up a few times. The chain combines TRBV30 with TRBJ2-1; no reliable D call. The CDR3 consists of 12 residues. Germline V CDR1 and CDR2: GTSNPN, SVGIG (reference sequence). V lost 1 base, J lost 6 bases, and 7 bases lay in between. The CDR3 sequence is CAWSGDANEQFF. CDR3 DNA: TGTGCCTGGAGTGGGGATGCCAATGAGCAGTTCTTC.

This clonotype was found many times. The rearrangement links TRBV12-3 or TRBV12-4 to TRBJ2-7; 9 bases are a match to TRBD2. The V and J ends lost 6 bases and 0 bases, in that order; junction bases with no gene match: 9. The CDR3 is 16 residues long. The CDR3 region is CASSTTLAGSSYEQYF. CDR3 nucleotides: TGTGCCAGCAGCACAACACTAGCGGGCTCCTCCTACGAGCAGTACTTC.

The rearrangement links TRBV20-1 to TRBJ2-7, with TRBD1 matching 11 bases. CDR3 length: 14 residues. Germline CDR1 reads DFQATT; CDR2 reads SNEGSKA (reference sequence). Losses at the gene ends were 3 bases for V and 3 bases for J; bases not matched to a gene: 4. CDR3 region: CSASPGTGGYEQYF. DNA for the CDR3: TGCAGTGCTAGCCCCGGGACAGGGGGCTACGAGCAGTACTTC.

The chain is built from TRBV5-6 and TRBJ1-5; no clear D gene. V was cut by 4 bases and J by 9 bases, with 17 bases left in between. Germline V CDR1 and CDR2: SGHDT, YYEEEE. CDR3 length equals 14 residues. CDR3 in DNA: TGTGCCAGCAGCCTGGGGAGGGCAAATAGGCCCCAGCATTTT. Translating it yields CASSLGRANRPQHF.

The chain is built from TRBV2 and TRBJ2-5; 9 bases map to TRBD2. The CDR3 length is 15 residues. The germline gives CDR1 SNHLY, CDR2 FYNNEI. The V gene end was trimmed by 5 bases and the J gene end by 3 bases; junction bases not matched to a gene: 7. The CDR3: CASSPRLAEKETQYF. The CDR3 DNA reads TGTGCCAGCAGTCCGAGACTAGCGGAGAAAGAGACCCAGTACTTC.

This clonotype has only a few counts. The chain combines TRBV20-1 with TRBJ1-1; D uncertain. This CDR3 comprises 13 residues. The germline gives CDR1 DFQATT, CDR2 SNEGSKA (reference sequence). V lost 2 bases, J lost 1 base, and 8 bases lay in between. The CDR3 here is CSARMDQNTEAFF. The DNA for the CDR3 is TGCAGTGCTAGAATGGATCAGAACACTGAAGCTTTCTTT.

The chain couples TRBV2 to TRBJ2-7; tentative D call: TRBD2 (5 bases). CDR1 and CDR2 (germline): SNHLY, FYNNEI. The CDR3 is 13 amino acids. The V and J ends lost 7 bases and 5 bases respectively, with 15 bases between them. CDR3 sequence reads: CASNSREGHEQYF. The CDR3 DNA reads as TGTGCCAGCAATTCGAGGGAAGGCCACGAGCAGTACTTC.

This clonotype was counted only a few times. The J gene is TRBJ2-3, the V gene TRBV20-1; D is undetermined. V shed 5 bases and J shed 4 bases, with 10 bases lying between them. Germline loops: CDR1 DFQATT, CDR2 SNEGSKA (reference sequence). The CDR3 is made up of 12 amino acids. The CDR3, as DNA: TGCAGTGCTTATTTTCGTCCAGATACGCAGTATTTT. This gives the protein CSAYFRPDTQYF.

Ten or more counts support this clonotype. This chain uses TRBV12-3 or TRBV12-4 with TRBJ2-3, with D perhaps matching TRBD1 or TRBD2 (6 bases each). V was clipped by 5 bases and J by 4 bases, with 10 bases between them. The CDR3 runs 13 residues. Here the CDR3 reads CASSNGGADTQYF. The CDR3 DNA reads as TGTGCCAGCAGTAACGGGGGCGCAGATACGCAGTATTTT.

The chain uses TRBV12-3 or TRBV12-4 and TRBJ2-3; D remains unclear. V dropped 3 bases and J dropped 1 base, with 17 bases sitting between them. The CDR3 length is 17 residues. CDR3: CASSFAGVVLGTDTQYF. Written as DNA, the CDR3 is TGTGCCAGCAGTTTTGCTGGAGTGGTACTTGGCACAGATACGCAGTATTTT.

The rearrangement uses TRBV2 and TRBJ2-5; 11 bases match TRBD2. Germline V lookup: CDR1 SNHLY, CDR2 FYNNEI. There are 16 residues in the CDR3. V shed 4 bases and J 1 base; nucleotides not matched to a gene: 5. The DNA of the CDR3 is TGTGCCAGCAGTGGGGGACTAGCGGCGCTCCAAGAGACCCAGTACTTC. It is translated as CASSGGLAALQETQYF.

This clonotype was seen a few times. The V call is TRBV27, the J call TRBJ2-7; D call uncertain. V gave up 4 bases and J gave up 5 bases, with 21 bases separating them. Germline V lookup: CDR1 MNHEY, CDR2 SMNVEV (reference sequence). The length of the CDR3 is 16 residues. The CDR3 is CASSSDAQVAPHEQYF. CDR3 sequence (DNA): TGTGCCAGCAGTTCTGACGCTCAGGTGGCCCCTCACGAGCAGTACTTC.

This clonotype was found a few times. The CDR3 here is CASSQELMSVGGYTF. Written as DNA, the CDR3 is TGTGCCAGCAGCCAAGAGCTCATGAGCGTGGGTGGCTACACCTTC. The chain carries TRBV4-2 and TRBJ1-2; D unresolved. Looked up from germline, CDR1 is LGHNA and CDR2 is YNFKEQ. Trimming pared 0 bases from V and 7 bases from J, leaving 15 bases between. CDR3 size: 15 residues.

The genes are TRBV15 and TRBJ2-3, with a weak D call TRBD2 (5 bases). Trimming removed 2 bases from V and 1 base from J, with 16 bases in between. Germline loops: CDR1 LNHNV, CDR2 YYDKDF (reference sequence). CDR3 length: 17 amino acids. CDR3 nucleotides: TGTGCCACCAGCAGACGACTCACTAGTTCGGGCACAGATACGCAGTATTTT. Translation gives CATSRRLTSSGTDTQYF.

This clonotype was seen a handful of times. The chain combines TRBV25-1 with TRBJ2-3, with 7 bases lining up with TRBD2. CDR1 and CDR2 from the germline V gene are MGHDK and SYGVNS. The junction had 14 bases not matched to a gene; V was cut back by 2 bases and J by 6 bases. The CDR3 covers 17 residues. The CDR3 DNA follows: TGTGCCAGCAGTGAAGATGGCGGGGGACGGTTCGGGGATACGCAGTATTTT. It is translated as CASSEDGGGRFGDTQYF. The whole variable domain, remainder taken from reference TRBV25-1 and TRBJ2-3, is EADIYQTPRYLVIGTGKKITLECSQTMGHDKMYWYQQDPGMELHLIHYSYGVNSTEKGDLSSESTVSRIRTEHFPLTLESARPSHTSQYLCASSEDGGGRFGDTQYFGPGTRLTVL.

The V gene is TRBV28, the J gene TRBJ1-4, with D uncertain. The CDR3 consists of 14 residues. Germline values: CDR1 MDHEN, CDR2 SYDVKM. V was pared by 7 bases and J by 8 bases, with 17 bases between. The DNA of the CDR3 is TGTGCCAGCACCCTTGGAGGAATCGGAGAAAAACTGTTTTTT. Protein product: CASTLGGIGEKLFF.

This chain joins TRBV4-1 and TRBJ1-5, with 7 bases matching TRBD1. The CDR3 totals 16 residues. The junction had 10 bases not matched to a gene; V was cut back by 6 bases and J by 2 bases. Germline CDR1 MGHRA, CDR2 YSYEKL. For the CDR3, the DNA is TGCGCCAGCAGTTACACAGGGGCGGGGGGCAATCAGCCCCAGCATTTT. Protein product: CASSYTGAGGNQPQHF.

The chain uses TRBV12-3 or TRBV12-4 and TRBJ2-3, with D possibly TRBD1 on 5 matching bases. The CDR3 extends over 16 amino acids. Between the trimmed V and J ends, which lost 3 bases and 0 bases, there was a span of 13 bases. For the CDR3, the DNA is TGTGCCAGCAGTTTGAGACAGAAGACTAGCACAGATACGCAGTATTTT. Amino acid sequence: CASSLRQKTSTDTQYF.